This T cell receptor beta chain derives from a study of identical twins. Details on this clonotype: Its target is not known.

CDR1 is SGHDN and CDR2 is FVKESK in the germline V gene. Germline trimming cut 0 bases from V and 5 bases from J; bases unmatched to any gene: 17. The length of the CDR3 is 20 residues. MiXCR, applied by TCRdb to the 5' RACE reads, yields one record per CDR3 protein. This table holds about 500,000 distinct CDR3 sequences, roughly an eighth found once. Points from the study as a whole: The study based its conclusions on cross-sectional statistical analysis and did not follow the same donors.

This same sample was also taken into another study, of yellow fever vaccine responses in identical twins.

The sample comprised CD4+ T cells sorted from blood. The TCR was taken from a woman aged 18-35 years in good health. The rearrangement links TRBV14 to TRBJ2-7; 12 bases match TRBD2. Written as DNA, the CDR3 is TGTGCCAGCAGCCAAGATCACTCTAGCGGGGGGGCGAAAATTCCAGACGAGCAGTACTTC. It translates to CASSQDHSSGGAKIPDEQYF.